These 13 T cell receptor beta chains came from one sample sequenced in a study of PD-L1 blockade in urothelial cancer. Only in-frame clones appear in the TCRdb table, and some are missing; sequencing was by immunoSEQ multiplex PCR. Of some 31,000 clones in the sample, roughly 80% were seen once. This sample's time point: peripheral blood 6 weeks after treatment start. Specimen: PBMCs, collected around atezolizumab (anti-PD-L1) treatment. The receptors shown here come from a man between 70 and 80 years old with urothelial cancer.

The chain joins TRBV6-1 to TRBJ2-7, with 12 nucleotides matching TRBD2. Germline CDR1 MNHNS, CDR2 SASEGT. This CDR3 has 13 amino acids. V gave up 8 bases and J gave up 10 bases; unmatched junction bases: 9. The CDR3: CASGGLAGPPQYF. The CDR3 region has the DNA TGTGCCAGCGGGGGACTAGCGGGCCCACCCCAGTACTTC.

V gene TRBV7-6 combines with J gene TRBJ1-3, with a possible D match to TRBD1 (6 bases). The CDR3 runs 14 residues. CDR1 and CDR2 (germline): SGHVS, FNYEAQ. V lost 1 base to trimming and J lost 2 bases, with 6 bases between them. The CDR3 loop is CASSLGGPGNTIYF. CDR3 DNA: TGTGCCAGCAGCTTAGGGGGGCCTGGAAACACCATATATTTT.

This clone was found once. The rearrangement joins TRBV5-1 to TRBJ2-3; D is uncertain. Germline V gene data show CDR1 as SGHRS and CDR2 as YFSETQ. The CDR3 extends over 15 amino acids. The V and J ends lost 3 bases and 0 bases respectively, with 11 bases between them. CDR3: CASSSGAVSTDTQYF. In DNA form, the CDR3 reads TGCGCCAGCAGCTCTGGCGCGGTTAGCACAGATACGCAGTATTTT.

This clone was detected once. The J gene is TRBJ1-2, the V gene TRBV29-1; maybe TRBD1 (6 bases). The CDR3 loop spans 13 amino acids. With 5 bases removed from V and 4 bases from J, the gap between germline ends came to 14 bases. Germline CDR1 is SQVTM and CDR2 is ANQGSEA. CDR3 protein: CSVTTGNSYGYTF. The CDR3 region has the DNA TGCAGCGTTACGACAGGAAACTCCTATGGCTACACCTTC. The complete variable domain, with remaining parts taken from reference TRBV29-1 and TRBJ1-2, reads SAVISQKPSRDICQRGTSLTIQCQVDSQVTMMFWYRQQPGQSLTLIATANQGSEATYESGFVIDKFPISRPNLTFSTLTVSNMSPEDSSIYLCSVTTGNSYGYTFGSGTRLTVV.

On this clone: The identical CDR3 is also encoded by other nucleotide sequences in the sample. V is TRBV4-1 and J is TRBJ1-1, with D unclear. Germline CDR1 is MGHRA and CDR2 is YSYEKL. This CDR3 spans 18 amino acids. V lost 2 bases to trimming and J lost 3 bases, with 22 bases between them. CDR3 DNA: TGCGCCAGCAGCCAATCCCCCTTGTCAAGGCAGAGGGACACTGAAGCTTTCTTT. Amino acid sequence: CASSQSPLSRQRDTEAFF.

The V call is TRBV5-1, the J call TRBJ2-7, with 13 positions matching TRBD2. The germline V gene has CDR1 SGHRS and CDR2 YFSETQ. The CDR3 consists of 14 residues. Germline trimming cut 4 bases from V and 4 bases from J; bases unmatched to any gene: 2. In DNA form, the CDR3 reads TGCGCCAGCAGCCCGACTAGCGGGGGGTACGAGCAGTACTTC. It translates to CASSPTSGGYEQYF.

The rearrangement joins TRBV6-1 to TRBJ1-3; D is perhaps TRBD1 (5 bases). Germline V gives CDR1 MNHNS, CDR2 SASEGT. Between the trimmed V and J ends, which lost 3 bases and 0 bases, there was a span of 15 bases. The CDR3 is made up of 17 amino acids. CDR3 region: CASSDLGTYSSGNTIYF. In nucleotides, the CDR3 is TGTGCCAGCAGTGACCTTGGGACTTATAGCTCTGGAAACACCATATATTTT.

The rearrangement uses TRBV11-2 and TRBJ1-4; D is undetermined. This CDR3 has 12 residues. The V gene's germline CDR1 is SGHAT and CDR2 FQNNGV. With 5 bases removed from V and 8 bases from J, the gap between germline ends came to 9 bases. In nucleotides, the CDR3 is TGTGCCAGCAGCAGATCGGGGGAAAAACTGTTTTTT. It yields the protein CASSRSGEKLFF.

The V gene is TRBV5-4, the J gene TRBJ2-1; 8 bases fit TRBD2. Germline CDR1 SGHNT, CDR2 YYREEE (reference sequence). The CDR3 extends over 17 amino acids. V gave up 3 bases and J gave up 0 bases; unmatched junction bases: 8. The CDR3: CASSSGGSGTSYNEQFF. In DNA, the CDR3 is TGTGCCAGCAGCTCTGGGGGTAGCGGGACCTCCTACAATGAGCAGTTCTTC.

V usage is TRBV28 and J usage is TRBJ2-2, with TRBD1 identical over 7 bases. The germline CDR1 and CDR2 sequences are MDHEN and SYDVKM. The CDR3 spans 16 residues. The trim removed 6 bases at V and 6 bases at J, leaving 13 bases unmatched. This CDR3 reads CASSPTGEIGSGELFF. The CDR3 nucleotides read TGTGCCAGCAGCCCCACAGGGGAAATAGGGTCCGGGGAGCTGTTTTTT.

CDR3 amino acids: CASSLHGRGNYGYTF. The DNA for the CDR3 is TGTGCCAGCAGTTTACATGGCAGGGGAAACTATGGCTACACCTTC. The chain employs TRBV28 and TRBJ1-2; perhaps TRBD1 as D (6 bases). Germline CDR1 reads MDHEN; CDR2 reads SYDVKM. V was shortened by 2 bases and J by 2 bases, with 12 bases between the two germline ends. The CDR3 sequence is 15 residues long.

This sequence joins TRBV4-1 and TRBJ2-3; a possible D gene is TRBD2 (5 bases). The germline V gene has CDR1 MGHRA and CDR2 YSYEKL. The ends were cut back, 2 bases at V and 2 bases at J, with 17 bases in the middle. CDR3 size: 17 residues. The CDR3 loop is CASSQSGTRRPTDTQYF. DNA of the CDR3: TGCGCCAGCAGCCAAAGTGGCACTAGGCGCCCCACAGATACGCAGTATTTT.

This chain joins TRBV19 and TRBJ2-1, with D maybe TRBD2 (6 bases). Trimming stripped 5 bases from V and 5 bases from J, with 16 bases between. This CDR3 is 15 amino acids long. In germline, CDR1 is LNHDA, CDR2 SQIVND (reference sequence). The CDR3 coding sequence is TGTGCCAGTAGTTACGGGAGAGGGCAGCACAATGAGCAGTTCTTC. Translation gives CASSYGRGQHNEQFF.